This T cell receptor (beta chain) appears in the sequencing data of a study of beta chain features in type 1 diabetes. Between the trimmed V and J ends, which lost 3 bases and 0 bases, there was a span of 12 bases. This CDR3 is built from 16 residues. CDR1 and CDR2 (germline): LGHNA, YNFKEQ. Only a few counts were recorded for this clone. No antigen is known for it. Expressed TCRB transcripts were sequenced because the isolated RNA had all been reverse transcribed beforehand. Profiled with immunoSEQ multiplex PCR; TCRdb holds only in-frame clones, not every one. The sample includes under 950,000 clones, about a sixth of them seen just once. Regarding the study as a whole: Type 1 diabetes patients had fewer VDJ junction insertions and more deletions. TCRB CDR3s from Type 1 diabetes patients were moderately but significantly shorter in all four CD4+ subsets.

The sample taken for sequencing was naive CD4+ T cells from blood. This sequence originates from a woman younger than 35 in good health. The chain has TRBV4-2 and TRBJ1-5; no reliable D call. In DNA, the CDR3 is TGTGCCAGCAGCCAGGAAACATCGAATAGCAATCAGCCCCAGCATTTT. Protein product: CASSQETSNSNQPQHF.